This T cell receptor (beta chain) was sequenced for a study of blood T cell repertoires in COVID-19. Study-level background: Samples taken during acute and convalescent COVID-19 were collected in the United States, Italy and Spain.

Original processing methods: Using reference gene primer amplification, nucleated cell counts were estimated. TCRdb keeps only in-frame clones here, not all; method: immunoSEQ multiplex PCR. V and J calls plus clone size are reproduced from that table; the DNA served to infer D and trimming. The table shows roughly 250,000 clones, with about 83% occurring only once. Trimming removed 5 bases from V and 2 bases from J; junction bases left unmatched: 10. Germline V gene data show CDR1 as SGHTA and CDR2 as FQGNSA. The CDR3 consists of 17 residues. The material sequenced was peripheral blood. This clonotype was sampled from a human donor in a cohort sampled during active COVID-19. The V and J genes are TRBV7-2 and TRBJ2-4, with 9 bases lining up with TRBD1. As DNA, the CDR3 is TGTGCCAGCAGCCCTCGGACAGGGGTCTCCCCCAAAAACATTCAGTACTTC. As protein: CASSPRTGVSPKNIQYF.